The next 4 T cell receptor beta chains were all read from a single sample in a study of Tregs in tolerant kidney transplant recipients. Produced via immunoSEQ multiplex PCR; TCRdb's table is partial and in-frame only. Found here are around 74,000 clones, 95% to 98% of them singletons; the top ten hold 0.55% to 0.6%. Source: CD4+ T cells from blood, taken before the transplant. The source is a human donor who received a combined kidney and bone marrow transplant.

The chain couples TRBV10-3 to TRBJ1-1; D unclear. The CDR3 consists of 13 residues. CDR1 and CDR2 (germline): ENHRY, SYGVKD. Trimming pared 7 bases from V and 3 bases from J, leaving 12 bases between. The CDR3 is CAITSSRDTEAFF. The CDR3 DNA reads TGTGCCATCACCTCCAGTCGGGACACTGAAGCTTTCTTT.

This chain uses TRBV5-1 with TRBJ1-6; D is perhaps TRBD1 (6 bases). V was pared by 1 base and J by 8 bases, with 22 bases between. From germline, CDR1 is SGHRS and CDR2 YFSETQ. The CDR3 length is 18 residues. The CDR3 loop is CASSLHGTPGKGDSPLHF. CDR3 nucleotides: TGCGCCAGCAGCTTGCACGGGACACCAGGAAAAGGGGATTCACCCCTCCACTTT.

The rearrangement links TRBV30 to TRBJ1-3; maybe TRBD1 (6 bases). CDR1 is GTSNPN, CDR2 SVGIG, per germline (reference sequence). Trimming cost V 5 bases and J 3 bases, with 11 bases left between them. CDR3 length: 13 residues. For the CDR3, the DNA is TGTGCCTGGGCTACAGGGTTTGGAAACACCATATATTTT. This translates into CAWATGFGNTIYF.

V usage is TRBV7-9 and J usage is TRBJ1-2, with D possibly being TRBD1 (5 bases). With 6 bases removed from V and 5 bases from J, the gap between germline ends came to 22 bases. The CDR3 is 16 amino acids. Germline V gene data show CDR1 as SEHNR and CDR2 as FQNEAQ (reference sequence). The CDR3 nucleotides are TGTGCCAGCAGTGGGGGGGGAGGAGTTTATGAGTATGGCTACACCTTC. Its translation is CASSGGGGVYEYGYTF.